The 32 T cell receptor beta chains below come from one sample, sequenced in a study of T-cell memory formation after mild COVID-19. TCRdb processed the 5' RACE reads anew with MiXCR; each CDR3 protein has one entry. The table has 45,000 to 50,000 distinct CDR3 sequences, approximately 6.6% seen once. Sequenced material: PBMCs or a T cell subset sorted from them (not recorded which). These receptors came from a man younger than 35 who had mild COVID-19 (a few samples of this study predate the infection). Cell type and time point are not known.

By frequency in the sample, this clonotype is medium-sized. The rearrangement joins TRBV7-9 to TRBJ1-1; 7 positions agree with TRBD1. Trimming cost V 6 bases and J 5 bases; bases outside gene matches: 6. This CDR3 spans 13 amino acids. In germline, CDR1 is SEHNR, CDR2 FQNEAQ (reference sequence). The CDR3 is CASSHDRVTEAFF. For the CDR3, the DNA is TGTGCCAGCAGTCATGACAGGGTAACTGAAGCTTTCTTT.

The table lists this clonotype with many counts. The chain links TRBV27 to TRBJ1-2; tentative D call: TRBD1 (5 bases). Trimming stripped 2 bases from V and 8 bases from J, with 18 bases between. The CDR3 runs to 15 residues. Per the germline V gene, CDR1 is MNHEY and CDR2 is SMNVEV (reference sequence). CDR3 sequence reads: CASSLQARGPEGYTF. CDR3 sequence (DNA): TGTGCCAGCAGTTTACAAGCGCGGGGCCCGGAGGGCTACACCTTC.

The chain uses TRBV6-6 and TRBJ1-2; D ambiguous. The germline V gene encodes CDR1 MNHNY and CDR2 SVGAGI (reference sequence). V was trimmed by 7 bases and J by 2 bases, leaving 8 bases between them. CDR3 length equals 12 residues. CDR3 DNA: TGTGCCAGCAACGCCTACAACTATGGCTACACCTTC. This translates into CASNAYNYGYTF.

This chain joins TRBV7-3 and TRBJ2-6; no clear D gene. CDR1 is SGHTA, CDR2 FQGTGA, per germline. V lost 0 bases, J lost 0 bases, and 9 bases lay in between. CDR3 length equals 17 residues. CDR3 nucleotide sequence: TGTGCCAGCAGCTTAACCCCCCTTCTCTCTGGGGCCAACGTCCTGACTTTC. Translated: CASSLTPLLSGANVLTF.

Worth noting for this clonotype: Compared with germline, one end of the junction differs, possibly owing to a read error. J is TRBJ2-2 and V is TRBV5-1; D is uncertain. This CDR3 has 12 residues. Germline V gene sequence: CDR1 SGHRS, CDR2 YFSETQ. The CDR3 here is CASKIDTWELFF. The CDR3 nucleotides read TGCGCCAGCAAAATAGACACCTGGGAGCTGTTTTTT. Variable domain in full (rest from reference TRBV5-1 and TRBJ2-2): KAGVTQTPRYLIKTRGQQVTLSCSPISGHRSVSWYQQTPGQGLQFLFEYFSETQRNKGNFPGRFSGRQFSNSRSEMNVSTLELGDSALYLCASKIDTWELFFGEGSRLTVL.

A few counts support this clonotype. This sequence joins TRBV6-5 and TRBJ1-4, with 7 bases aligning to TRBD1. In germline, CDR1 is MNHEY, CDR2 SVGAGI. The CDR3 spans 16 residues. The J segment lost 0 bases and the V segment lost 6 bases, leaving 7 bases of the junction unmatched. The CDR3 loop is CASRTGTAATNEKLFF. The CDR3, as DNA: TGTGCCAGCAGAACCGGGACAGCGGCAACTAATGAAAAACTGTTTTTT.

There are many counts of this clonotype. J is TRBJ2-1 and V is TRBV15; D possibly corresponds to TRBD2 (7 bases). This CDR3 is 13 amino acids long. Trimming removed 9 bases from V and 9 bases from J, with 18 bases in between. In germline, CDR1 is LNHNV, CDR2 YYDKDF (reference sequence). CDR3 nucleotides: TGTGCCACAAAGCGGAGGGGGGGCATTGAGCAGTTCTTC. Residues: CATKRRGGIEQFF. Combining the CDR3 with reference TRBV15 and TRBJ2-1 gives the whole variable domain DAMVIQNPRYQVTQFGKPVTLSCSQTLNHNVMYWYQQKSSQAPKLLFHYYDKDFNNEADTPDNFQSRRPNTSFCFLDIRSPGLGDTAMYLCATKRRGGIEQFFGPGTRLTVL.

The chain has TRBV12-3 or TRBV12-4 and TRBJ1-1, with D possibly being TRBD1 (5 bases). The CDR3 extends over 13 amino acids. With 2 bases removed from V and 6 bases from J, the gap between germline ends came to 10 bases. The CDR3 DNA reads as TGTGCCAGCAGTTTAAATTTCAGGGCTGAAGCTTTCTTT. Its translation: CASSLNFRAEAFF.

The sample holds a few counts of this clonotype. The chain joins TRBV24-1 to TRBJ2-3; no definite D call. Deletions cut 5 bases from V and 0 bases from J, with 2 bases between. This CDR3 is built from 12 residues. Germline CDR1 reads KGHDR; CDR2 reads SFDVKD. The CDR3 protein is CATSGSTDTQYF. CDR3 nucleotide sequence: TGTGCCACCAGTGGGAGCACAGATACGCAGTATTTT.

This clonotype was picked up many times. This chain links TRBV4-3 with TRBJ2-1; 9 bases agree with TRBD1. V dropped 0 bases and J dropped 8; count of bases not matched to a gene: 5. The CDR3 runs to 15 residues. Per germline, CDR1 LGHNA and CDR2 YSLEER. The CDR3 nucleotides read TGCGCCAGCAGCCAAGATGACAGGGGGATCGATGAGCAGTTCTTC. Protein sequence: CASSQDDRGIDEQFF.

V is TRBV7-2 and J is TRBJ2-5; 7 nucleotides agree with TRBD2. J was trimmed by 7 bases and V by 4 bases; bases with no gene match: 6. From germline, CDR1 is SGHTA and CDR2 FQGNSA. The length of the CDR3 is 13 residues. CDR3 coding DNA: TGTGCCAGCAGCTACGCGGGGGATGGGACCCAGTACTTC. Residues: CASSYAGDGTQYF. Looking up the rest from reference TRBV7-2 and TRBJ2-5 gives the full variable domain: GAGVSQSPSNKVTEKGKDVELRCDPISGHTALYWYRQSLGQGLEFLIYFQGNSAPDKSGLPSDRFSAERTGGSVSTLTIQRTQQEDSAVYLCASSYAGDGTQYFGPGTRLLVL.

The V gene is TRBV5-1, the J gene TRBJ2-5, with D perhaps being TRBD1 or TRBD2 (5 bases each). V shed 3 bases and J shed 4 bases, with 13 bases lying between them. CDR1 is SGHRS, CDR2 YFSETQ, per germline. The CDR3 runs to 14 residues. DNA for the CDR3: TGCGCCAGCAGCTCCGGGACCCCCTTAGAGACCCAGTACTTC. The encoded protein is CASSSGTPLETQYF.

This clonotype was counted a few times. The chain joins TRBV6-5 to TRBJ2-5; 7 bases map to TRBD1. Germline V gene sequence: CDR1 MNHEY, CDR2 SVGAGI. The CDR3 extends over 14 amino acids. Germline trimming cut 4 bases from V and 2 bases from J; bases unmatched to any gene: 4. CDR3 region: CASSFRQGQETQYF. The CDR3 region has the DNA TGTGCCAGCAGTTTCCGACAGGGTCAAGAGACCCAGTACTTC.

This clonotype was seen more than once but under ten times. The CDR3 here is CASSVGPGNEQYV. The CDR3 nucleotides are TGTGCCAGCAGCGTAGGTCCCGGAAACGAGCAGTACGTC. The chain has TRBV9 and TRBJ2-7, with D hard to call. Germline V gene data show CDR1 as SGDLS and CDR2 as YYNGEE. This CDR3 has 13 amino acids. Trimming shortened V by 0 bases and J by 5 bases, and 9 bases separated the two germline ends.

This clonotype was detected ten times or more. The chain couples TRBV28 to TRBJ2-5, with 7 bases lining up with TRBD2. V gave up 3 bases and J gave up 4 bases; unmatched junction bases: 8. This CDR3 contains 15 residues. From germline, CDR1 is MDHEN and CDR2 SYDVKM. The CDR3 coding sequence is TGTGCCAGCAGTTTCCCCTCTGGGACTATAGAGACCCAGTACTTC. This encodes CASSFPSGTIETQYF.

In this sample, this clonotype turned up many times. In nucleotides, the CDR3 is TGCGCCAGCAGCCAAGATCTATTTTCACCCCTCCACTTT. It specifies CASSQDLFSPLHF. V gene TRBV4-3 combines with J gene TRBJ1-6; D remains unclear. This CDR3 has 13 residues. The germline V and J ends were trimmed by 0 bases and 9 bases, with 6 bases remaining between them. Germline CDR1 and CDR2: LGHNA and YSLEER.

This clonotype occurred a few times. The J gene is TRBJ2-7, the V gene TRBV20-1; no clear D gene. In germline, CDR1 is DFQATT, CDR2 SNEGSKA (reference sequence). The CDR3 runs to 14 residues. Trimming removed 1 base at V and 1 base at J, with 11 bases between. The DNA for the CDR3 is TGCAGTGCTAGAGGCGGCACAGCTTCCTACGAGCAGTACTTC. It codes for CSARGGTASYEQYF.

This clonotype was seen a few times. The V and J genes are TRBV2 and TRBJ2-5; 10 nucleotides line up with TRBD2. V shed 6 bases, J shed 5 bases, and the junction held 15 bases outside the gene matches. This CDR3 contains 17 residues. The V gene's germline CDR1 is SNHLY and CDR2 FYNNEI. DNA for the CDR3: TGTGCCAGCAGCAGGGGGGTACTAGCGGGGTTTTCGGAGACCCAGTACTTC. The encoded protein is CASSRGVLAGFSETQYF.

In its sample, this clonotype was seen many times. The chain couples TRBV12-3 or TRBV12-4 to TRBJ1-4; perhaps TRBD1 as D (6 bases). The CDR3 is 15 amino acids. Trimming pared 6 bases from V and 7 bases from J, leaving 18 bases between. In nucleotides, the CDR3 is TGTGCCAGCAGCACCCGGGAAGGAGGGGGTGAAAAACTGTTTTTT. Amino acid sequence: CASSTREGGGEKLFF.

The chain carries TRBV12-3 or TRBV12-4 and TRBJ2-1; TRBD2 matches at 9 bases. The J segment lost 8 bases and the V segment lost 8 bases, leaving 16 bases of the junction unmatched. This CDR3 has 16 residues. The CDR3 nucleotides are TGTGCCAGCCACTGGGGGACGCCCGGGACTAGCCATGAGCAGTTCTTC. This gives the protein CASHWGTPGTSHEQFF.

The chain uses TRBV6-5 and TRBJ1-3; no definite D call. V lost 6 bases, J lost 2 bases, and 8 bases lay in between. CDR3 size: 13 residues. Germline V lookup: CDR1 MNHEY, CDR2 SVGAGI. The DNA of the CDR3 is TGTGCCAGCAGAAACCTACCTGGAAACACCATATATTTT. Translated, it gives CASRNLPGNTIYF.

There are a few counts of this clonotype. The J gene is TRBJ2-3, the V gene TRBV7-9; 7 bases are a match to TRBD1. The J segment lost 1 base and the V segment lost 3 bases, leaving 1 base of the junction unmatched. CDR3 length: 14 residues. The germline gives CDR1 SEHNR, CDR2 FQNEAQ (reference sequence). CDR3 in amino acids: CASSFGQGTDTQYF. In DNA form, the CDR3 reads TGTGCCAGCAGCTTCGGACAGGGCACAGATACGCAGTATTTT.

This clonotype was found a few times. The chain links TRBV11-2 to TRBJ1-2; D unresolved. CDR1 SGHAT and CDR2 FQNNGV come from the germline V gene. Trimming pared 0 bases from V and 2 bases from J, leaving 10 bases between. The CDR3 loop spans 15 amino acids. The CDR3 reads CASSLEGGYNYGYTF. The CDR3 nucleotides are TGTGCCAGCAGCTTAGAAGGTGGCTACAACTATGGCTACACCTTC.

This clonotype has a handful of counts. V usage is TRBV5-1 and J usage is TRBJ2-3, with D possibly being TRBD1 or TRBD2 (5 bases each). CDR3 length equals 13 residues. V dropped 2 bases and J dropped 2 bases, with 6 bases sitting between them. The germline CDR1 and CDR2 sequences are SGHRS and YFSETQ. CDR3 protein: CASSFGATDTQYF. The CDR3 coding sequence is TGCGCCAGCAGCTTCGGGGCCACAGATACGCAGTATTTT.

At least ten counts were recorded for this clonotype. CDR3 DNA: TGCAGCGTTGCTCAGGGATTCTACAATGAGCAGTTCTTC. Protein: CSVAQGFYNEQFF. The chain carries TRBV29-1 and TRBJ2-1; perhaps TRBD1 as D (5 bases). Germline V gives CDR1 SQVTM, CDR2 ANQGSEA. V lost 4 bases, J lost 3 bases, and 10 bases lay in between. This CDR3 comprises 13 residues.

In its sample, this clonotype was seen many times. V is TRBV5-1 and J is TRBJ2-5; 10 bases map to TRBD1. V shed 0 bases, J shed 2 bases, and the junction held 7 bases outside the gene matches. The germline V gene has CDR1 SGHRS and CDR2 YFSETQ. The CDR3 sequence is 17 residues long. This CDR3 reads CASSLATGTGVQETQYF. For the CDR3, the DNA is TGCGCCAGCAGCTTGGCTACCGGGACAGGGGTGCAAGAGACCCAGTACTTC.

This clonotype was recorded a few times. The J gene is TRBJ1-6, the V gene TRBV28, with D uncertain. This CDR3 has 12 residues. V shed 8 bases and J shed 7 bases, with 9 bases lying between them. Looked up from germline, CDR1 is MDHEN and CDR2 is SYDVKM. This CDR3 is CASFDGNSPLHF. For the CDR3, the DNA is TGTGCCAGCTTCGACGGGAATTCACCCCTCCACTTT.

V gene TRBV12-3 or TRBV12-4 combines with J gene TRBJ1-1, with D unclear. The CDR3 has 14 residues. V dropped 1 base and J dropped 8 bases, with 14 bases sitting between them. The DNA for the CDR3 is TGTGCCAGCAGTTTAGAACTAAACCGGGCCGAAGCTTTCTTT. It specifies CASSLELNRAEAFF.

The J gene is TRBJ1-2, the V gene TRBV20-1; D is ambiguous. Trimming took off 3 bases at V and 8 bases at J, with 7 bases between the two ends. From germline, CDR1 is DFQATT and CDR2 SNEGSKA (reference sequence). CDR3 length: 10 amino acids. CDR3 sequence reads: CSARDTGYTF. The CDR3 DNA is TGCAGTGCTAGGGATACCGGCTACACCTTC.

In its sample, this clonotype was seen many times. The rearrangement uses TRBV5-5 and TRBJ2-5; D is unresolved. With 0 bases removed from V and 7 bases from J, the gap between germline ends came to 7 bases. Looked up from germline, CDR1 is SGHKS and CDR2 is YYEKEE (reference sequence). The CDR3 runs to 12 residues. The CDR3 region is CASSLERVTQYF. The CDR3 DNA sequence: TGTGCCAGCAGCTTGGAAAGGGTGACCCAGTACTTC.

This clonotype was seen a few times. The V and J genes are TRBV5-1 and TRBJ1-6; D is possibly TRBD1 (6 bases). Germline V gene lookup returns CDR1 SGHRS and CDR2 YFSETQ. V shed 4 bases and J shed 7 bases, with 15 bases lying between them. This CDR3 is built from 15 residues. The CDR3 DNA is TGCGCCAGCAGCCGAGGCGCAGGGGAAAATTCACCCCTCCACTTT. This codes for CASSRGAGENSPLHF. Using reference TRBV5-1 and TRBJ1-6 for the parts outside the CDR3, the full variable domain is KAGVTQTPRYLIKTRGQQVTLSCSPISGHRSVSWYQQTPGQGLQFLFEYFSETQRNKGNFPGRFSGRQFSNSRSEMNVSTLELGDSALYLCASSRGAGENSPLHFGNGTRLTVT.

The V gene is TRBV6-5, the J gene TRBJ2-1; D is possibly TRBD1 (5 bases). Germline V CDR1 and CDR2: MNHEY, SVGAGI. CDR3 length: 12 residues. The CDR3 DNA reads TGTGCTGCAGGGTTCTCCTACAATGAGCAGTTCTTC. Translated, it gives CAAGFSYNEQFF.